The next 25 T cell receptor beta chains were all read from a single sample in a study of CD8 T cells in Susac syndrome. Reverse transcription of roughly 0.45 to 1 ug RNA was carried out with random hexamers. Via MiXCR, TCRdb re-called the immunoSEQ multiplex PCR reads, giving one row per CDR3 protein. The table lists about 150,000 distinct CDR3 sequences, 94% of them singletons. The sequencing sample was made of CD8+ T cells from PBMCs. These receptors were taken from a human donor with multiple sclerosis.

This clonotype occurred once. The V call is TRBV12-3 or TRBV12-4, the J call TRBJ2-5; tentative D call: TRBD2 (5 bases). The CDR3 has 14 amino acids. The V end lost 6 bases, the J end lost 5 bases, and 16 bases lay between the germline ends. The CDR3 coding sequence is TGTGCCAGCAGCCGAAAAGAGGGTCGGGAGACCCAGTACTTC. It translates to CASSRKEGRETQYF.

The chain employs TRBV5-1 and TRBJ2-3; 10 bases map to TRBD1. CDR1 and CDR2 from the germline V gene are SGHRS and YFSETQ. The CDR3 has 15 amino acids. Losses at the gene ends were 3 bases for V and 2 bases for J; bases not matched to a gene: 3. The CDR3 sequence: CASSWTGGSTDTQYF. CDR3 in DNA: TGCGCCAGCAGCTGGACAGGGGGGTCCACAGATACGCAGTATTTT.

V is TRBV30 and J is TRBJ2-2; D is perhaps TRBD2 (6 bases). The CDR3 sequence is 17 residues long. Germline values: CDR1 GTSNPN, CDR2 SVGIG (reference sequence). The V gene lost 2 bases and the J gene lost 0 bases, with 16 bases spanning the gap. CDR3 nucleotide sequence: TGTGCCTGGAGTAGTGTTGCGGGGATAACGAACACCGGGGAGCTGTTTTTT. This encodes CAWSSVAGITNTGELFF.

The J gene is TRBJ1-6, the V gene TRBV30; D is ambiguous. This CDR3 region has 14 residues. V was pared by 4 bases and J by 0 bases, with 7 bases between. CDR1 and CDR2 from the germline V gene are GTSNPN and SVGIG (reference sequence). CDR3 sequence (DNA): TGTGCCTGGATGAAGAGCTCCTATAATTCACCCCTCCACTTT. It specifies CAWMKSSYNSPLHF.

The chain carries TRBV7-8 and TRBJ2-2; D not resolved. The CDR3 runs to 14 residues. The V end lost 3 bases, the J end lost 4 bases, and 9 bases lay between the germline ends. The germline V gene encodes CDR1 SGHVS and CDR2 FQNEAQ. CDR3 amino acids: CASSFESSTGELFF. CDR3 in DNA: TGTGCCAGCAGCTTCGAATCGAGCACCGGGGAGCTGTTTTTT.

About this clonotype: At one end, the junction sequence differs from germline, possibly due to a read error. This chain joins TRBV6-4 and TRBJ1-6, with D tentatively TRBD1 (5 bases). CDR1 and CDR2 from the germline V gene are MRHNA and SNTAGT. The CDR3 contains 14 residues. The CDR3 DNA reads TGTGCCAGCAGTGACTCAGGGGCGAATTCACCCCCCCACTTT. Protein sequence: CASSDSGANSPPHF.

The V gene is TRBV12-3 or TRBV12-4, the J gene TRBJ2-1; TRBD2 agrees at 7 bases. The CDR3 is made up of 15 amino acids. V was clipped by 6 bases and J by 7 bases; unmatched bases: 12. The chain's CDR3 is CASRHTGTKANEQFF. The DNA for the CDR3 is TGTGCCAGCAGACATACCGGGACTAAGGCGAATGAGCAGTTCTTC.

This clonotype was seen more than once but under ten times. This rearrangement joins TRBV7-9 to TRBJ2-5; a weak D match, TRBD2 (6 bases). The CDR3 is 14 residues long. V was clipped by 0 bases and J by 7 bases, with 12 bases between them. Germline CDR1 SEHNR, CDR2 FQNEAQ (reference sequence). CDR3 DNA sequence: TGTGCCAGCAGCTTAGCGGGGGAGGCCCTGACCCAGTACTTC. Translated, it gives CASSLAGEALTQYF.

The V and J genes are TRBV7-9 and TRBJ2-1; 7 bases are a match to TRBD1. J lost 2 bases, V lost 3 bases, and 7 bases had no gene match. CDR3 length: 16 residues. Germline lookup yields CDR1 SEHNR and CDR2 FQNEAQ (reference sequence). CDR3 in amino acids: CASSFRVQGAYNEQFF. In DNA form, the CDR3 reads TGTGCCAGCAGCTTTCGCGTCCAGGGGGCCTACAATGAGCAGTTCTTC.

This chain links TRBV5-1 with TRBJ1-3, with D perhaps matching TRBD1 (6 bases). Trimming removed 4 bases at V and 4 bases at J, with 15 bases between. This CDR3 region has 15 residues. Germline lookup yields CDR1 SGHRS and CDR2 YFSETQ. The CDR3 region has the DNA TGCGCCAGCAGCCAGGACAGCCGGGAAGGAAACACCATATATTTT. Its protein product is CASSQDSREGNTIYF.

V usage is TRBV27 and J usage is TRBJ2-3; no firm D call. Germline V CDR1 and CDR2: MNHEY, SMNVEV (reference sequence). CDR3 length equals 14 residues. Trimming pared 2 bases from V and 5 bases from J, leaving 11 bases between. CDR3 sequence reads: CASSLSPGGDTQYF. The CDR3 nucleotides are TGTGCCAGCAGTTTAAGTCCGGGTGGAGATACGCAGTATTTT.

The chain combines TRBV5-6 with TRBJ1-2; D not resolved. Germline values: CDR1 SGHDT, CDR2 YYEEEE. This CDR3 region has 15 residues. V gave up 1 base and J gave up 0 bases, with 10 bases separating them. The chain's CDR3 is CASSLSPVPNYGYTF. The DNA for the CDR3 is TGTGCCAGCAGCTTGTCACCAGTCCCTAACTATGGCTACACCTTC.

The V gene is TRBV7-9, the J gene TRBJ1-1; TRBD1 matches 8 bases. The CDR3 covers 13 residues. The V segment lost 6 bases and the J segment 5 bases; nucleotides outside the gene matches: 5. Per the germline V gene, CDR1 is SEHNR and CDR2 is FQNEAQ (reference sequence). The CDR3 coding sequence is TGTGCCAGCAGACCCAACAGGGGGACTGAAGCTTTCTTT. Translating gives CASRPNRGTEAFF.

The chain couples TRBV4-1 to TRBJ1-3; D remains unclear. Germline loops: CDR1 MGHRA, CDR2 YSYEKL. This CDR3 is 16 amino acids long. Deletions cut 1 base from V and 0 bases from J, with 10 bases between. The CDR3: CASSQVGDFSGNTIYF. CDR3 DNA sequence: TGCGCCAGCAGCCAAGTCGGCGACTTCTCTGGAAACACCATATATTTT.

The chain couples TRBV13 to TRBJ2-7, with D tentatively TRBD1 (6 bases). Trimming stripped 4 bases from V and 6 bases from J, with 19 bases between. CDR1 is PRHDT, CDR2 FYEKMQ, per germline (reference sequence). This CDR3 is 15 amino acids long. The CDR3 coding sequence is TGTGCCAGCAGCTCCCTACAGGGTTTTGTGCGCGAGCAGTACTTC. Translating it yields CASSSLQGFVREQYF.

V usage is TRBV15 and J usage is TRBJ1-2; TRBD1 matches 9 bases. The CDR3 runs to 15 residues. Per the germline V gene, CDR1 is LNHNV and CDR2 is YYDKDF (reference sequence). Losses at the gene ends were 0 bases for V and 8 bases for J; bases not matched to a gene: 7. CDR3 DNA: TGTGCCACCAGCAGAGATCTGGGACAGGGTAACGGCTACACCTTC. Protein product: CATSRDLGQGNGYTF. Using reference TRBV15 and TRBJ1-2 for the parts outside the CDR3, the full variable domain is DAMVIQNPRYQVTQFGKPVTLSCSQTLNHNVMYWYQQKSSQAPKLLFHYYDKDFNNEADTPDNFQSRRPNTSFCFLDIRSPGLGDTAMYLCATSRDLGQGNGYTFGSGTRLTVV.

The J gene is TRBJ2-3, the V gene TRBV5-4; no reliable D call. The CDR3 sequence is 13 residues long. Germline values: CDR1 SGHNT, CDR2 YYREEE (reference sequence). V was cut by 2 bases and J by 3 bases, with 7 bases left in between. The CDR3: CASSLSATDTQYF. The CDR3 DNA is TGTGCCAGCAGCTTATCAGCTACAGATACGCAGTATTTT.

J is TRBJ1-5 and V is TRBV7-9; TRBD1 might be the D (6 bases). This CDR3 has 13 amino acids. Trimming took 4 bases from V and 2 from J, leaving 6 bases between them. Germline CDR1 reads SEHNR; CDR2 reads FQNEAQ (reference sequence). The CDR3 is CASSSGGNQPQHF. DNA of the CDR3: TGTGCCAGCAGCTCAGGGGGCAATCAGCCCCAGCATTTT.

The chain is built from TRBV27 and TRBJ2-7; weak D call: TRBD1 (6 bases). V was trimmed by 3 bases and J by 3 bases, leaving 12 bases between them. Germline CDR1 MNHEY, CDR2 SMNVEV (reference sequence). The CDR3 spans 14 residues. CDR3 nucleotides: TGTGCCAGCAGTTTCACAGGGTCTGGCTACGAGCAGTACTTC. Its protein product is CASSFTGSGYEQYF.

The chain links TRBV28 to TRBJ2-1; 9 nucleotides line up with TRBD1. This CDR3 region has 14 residues. V lost 8 bases, J lost 6 bases, and 8 bases stayed unmatched. Per germline, CDR1 MDHEN and CDR2 SYDVKM. The CDR3 nucleotides read TGTGCCAGCGCTGCCGGGACAGGGCGCAATGAGCAGTTCTTC. The encoded protein is CASAAGTGRNEQFF.

J is TRBJ2-7 and V is TRBV7-9; no reliable D call. V was clipped by 1 base and J by 6 bases, with 4 bases between them. CDR1 is SEHNR, CDR2 FQNEAQ, per germline (reference sequence). The CDR3 has 11 residues. The CDR3 protein is CASSLVGEQYF. In DNA, the CDR3 is TGTGCCAGCAGCTTAGTAGGCGAGCAGTACTTC.

Written as DNA, the CDR3 is TGTGCCAGCAGTACCCGCCCCTGGGATACGCAGTATTTT. This codes for CASSTRPWDTQYF. V gene TRBV27 combines with J gene TRBJ2-3; D call uncertain. CDR3 length: 13 residues. Trimming removed 5 bases at V and 6 bases at J, with 12 bases between. Per the germline V gene, CDR1 is MNHEY and CDR2 is SMNVEV (reference sequence).

This chain links TRBV9 with TRBJ2-1, with a tentative D call TRBD2 (6 bases). The CDR3 length is 15 residues. Germline V lookup: CDR1 SGDLS, CDR2 YYNGEE. V lost 7 bases, J lost 9 bases, and 23 bases lay in between. The CDR3 coding sequence is TGTGCCAGCTCCCCGACTAGGGTCTCTCTCAGTGAGCAGTTCTTC. Amino acid sequence: CASSPTRVSLSEQFF. The whole variable domain, filled in from reference TRBV9 and TRBJ2-1, reads DSGVTQTPKHLITATGQRVTLRCSPRSGDLSVYWYQQSLDQGLQFLIQYYNGEERAKGNILERFSAQQFPDLHSELNLSSLELGDSALYFCASSPTRVSLSEQFFGPGTRLTVL.

This chain joins TRBV6-5 and TRBJ2-1; D not resolved. Trimming shortened V by 8 bases and J by 12 bases, and 8 bases separated the two germline ends. CDR3 length equals 9 residues. CDR1 and CDR2 from the germline V gene are MNHEY and SVGAGI. The chain's CDR3 is CASPYGQFF. Written as DNA, the CDR3 is TGTGCCAGCCCTTATGGGCAGTTCTTC.

The chain couples TRBV2 to TRBJ2-7, with D uncertain. V lost 2 bases and J lost 6, with 8 bases in between. Germline V gene data show CDR1 as SNHLY and CDR2 as FYNNEI. The CDR3 is made up of 12 amino acids. For the CDR3, the DNA is TGTGCCAGCAGTGAAAATGTGGGCGAGCAGTACTTC. This sequence encodes CASSENVGEQYF.